This entry is about one T cell receptor (beta chain). The CDR3 is made up of 16 amino acids. Germline V lookup: CDR1 SGHAT, CDR2 FQNNGV. A sample-barcoded 5' primer and a J-beta primer mix were used in a second PCR of about 7 to 11 cycles. A single record per CDR3 protein comes from TCRdb applying MiXCR to the 5' RACE reads. The table lists 800,000 or so distinct CDR3 sequences, just under 25% of them singletons, with 3.7% in the top ten. These data originate in a study of blood T cells in healthy people across ages. These data also featured in a second study, about T cells of mothers and their children. That paper states: All donors were healthy and Caucasian; they were three mothers and their six children.

The genes are TRBV11-2 and TRBJ2-5; TRBD2 is a possible D gene (5 bases). Gene TRBJ2-1 matches the end of the DNA better, so the J call may be wrong. The sequencing input was blood. The receptor comes from a boy under 18 in good health. CDR3 sequence: CASSLIGTGTYNEQFF. CDR3 sequence (DNA): TGTGCCAGCAGCTTAATTGGAACGGGGACCTACAATGAGCAGTTCTTC.